The next 30 T cell receptor beta chains were all read from a single sample in a study of cytomegalovirus exposure and HLA in healthy donors. PCR amplification relied on 60 Vbeta primers (plus 13 Jbeta primers). This table comes from immunoSEQ multiplex PCR, and its TCRdb copy is limited to in-frame clones, with some not included. This table has roughly 180,000 clones, about 82% appearing once. Sequencing used PBMCs. The receptors stem from a young woman in good health and CMV-seronegative.

The chain employs TRBV2 and TRBJ2-3; TRBD2 matches at 13 bases. J lost 3 bases, V lost 1 base, and 10 bases had no gene match. The CDR3 length is 19 residues. The germline V gene encodes CDR1 SNHLY and CDR2 FYNNEI. DNA of the CDR3: TGTGCCAGCAGTGAAGAGACAGATACTAGCGGGAGGGAAACAGATACGCAGTATTTT. Translating it yields CASSEETDTSGRETDTQYF. Filled out from reference TRBV2 and TRBJ2-3, the complete variable domain reads EPEVTQTPSHQVTQMGQEVILRCVPISNHLYFYWYRQILGQKVEFLVSFYNNEISEKSEIFDDQFSVERPDGSNFTLKIRSTKLEDSAMYFCASSEETDTSGRETDTQYFGPGTRLTVL.

The chain employs TRBV30 and TRBJ2-5; no clear D gene. The ends were cut back, 2 bases at V and 2 bases at J, with 9 bases in the middle. CDR3 length: 13 amino acids. The germline V gene has CDR1 GTSNPN and CDR2 SVGIG (reference sequence). CDR3 sequence (DNA): TGTGCCTGGAGTCGGCGGATACAAGAGACCCAGTACTTC. Translating it yields CAWSRRIQETQYF.

This chain uses TRBV5-5 with TRBJ1-5; maybe TRBD1 (5 bases). The V gene's germline CDR1 is SGHKS and CDR2 YYEKEE (reference sequence). The V end was cut by 2 bases, the J end by 2 bases, with 8 bases between. The CDR3 consists of 14 residues. The DNA for the CDR3 is TGTGCCAGCAGCTTAGAACAGGGCAATCAGCCCCAGCATTTT. Translation gives CASSLEQGNQPQHF.

This clone is a singleton in its sample. The rearrangement links TRBV4-2 to TRBJ2-2; TRBD2 aligns across 14 bases. Germline V gene sequence: CDR1 LGHNA, CDR2 YNFKEQ. J lost 2 bases, V lost 5 bases, and 10 bases had no gene match. This CDR3 has 19 amino acids. DNA of the CDR3: TGTGCCAGCAGCAACCCGGGACTAGCGGGAGACAAAAACACCGGGGAGCTGTTTTTT. Protein product: CASSNPGLAGDKNTGELFF.

The chain is built from TRBV27 and TRBJ1-5, with unresolved D. The CDR3 spans 14 residues. CDR1 and CDR2 from the germline V gene are MNHEY and SMNVEV (reference sequence). V was shortened by 2 bases and J by 1 base, with 6 bases between the two germline ends. The CDR3 sequence: CASSLKPSNQPQHF. CDR3 nucleotide sequence: TGTGCCAGCAGTTTAAAGCCGAGCAATCAGCCCCAGCATTTT.

The chain carries TRBV9 and TRBJ2-7; TRBD2 aligns across 7 bases. The CDR3 runs to 15 residues. Trimming at V came to 2 bases and at J to 2 bases, leaving 7 bases not matched to a gene. Per the germline V gene, CDR1 is SGDLS and CDR2 is YYNGEE. As DNA, the CDR3 is TGTGCCAGCAGCGTTACTAGCGCAACTACCTACGAGCAGTACTTC. It is translated as CASSVTSATTYEQYF.

The V call is TRBV19, the J call TRBJ1-1; TRBD1 is a possible D gene (6 bases). Trimming left V 4 bases short and J 0 bases short, with 18 bases between. CDR1 LNHDA and CDR2 SQIVND come from the germline V gene (reference sequence). This CDR3 comprises 17 residues. CDR3 in DNA: TGTGCCAGTAGTAGATCCCCCCAGGGGACAATGAACACTGAAGCTTTCTTT. Encoded protein: CASSRSPQGTMNTEAFF.

V gene TRBV27 combines with J gene TRBJ2-5; possible D gene TRBD2, 5 bases. The V end lost 6 bases, the J end lost 5 bases, and 19 bases lay between the germline ends. Germline assignment: CDR1 MNHEY and CDR2 SMNVEV (reference sequence). This CDR3 is built from 15 residues. The DNA for the CDR3 is TGTGCCAGCAGAGGGAGAGGGCTAGGCCTGGAGACCCAGTACTTC. It is translated as CASRGRGLGLETQYF.

The rearrangement joins TRBV7-8 to TRBJ2-3; the D is unclear. The CDR3 is 14 residues long. The V end was cut by 5 bases, the J end by 2 bases, with 11 bases between. Looked up from germline, CDR1 is SGHVS and CDR2 is FQNEAQ. The CDR3 spells CASSNSPSTDTQYF. In DNA, the CDR3 is TGTGCCAGCAGCAATAGCCCCTCCACAGATACGCAGTATTTT.

The chain couples TRBV29-1 to TRBJ2-2, with a possible D match to TRBD1 (7 bases). The V and J ends lost 7 bases and 8 bases respectively, with 17 bases between them. CDR3 length: 13 residues. CDR1 and CDR2 (germline): SQVTM, ANQGSEA. The CDR3 region is CSAEGARPGELFF. Written as DNA, the CDR3 is TGCAGCGCGGAGGGGGCACGGCCGGGGGAGCTGTTTTTT.

The J gene is TRBJ2-5, the V gene TRBV5-1, with 8 bases matching TRBD1. The closer fit of TRBJ2-7 to the DNA end suggests the J call may be wrong. CDR1 SGHRS and CDR2 YFSETQ come from the germline V gene. The CDR3 extends over 14 amino acids. The CDR3 DNA reads TGCGCCAGCAGCTGGGAGGACAGGGTCTACGAGCAGTACTTC. Protein sequence: CASSWEDRVYEQYF.

J is TRBJ2-2 and V is TRBV11-2; 7 nucleotides match TRBD1. This CDR3 contains 15 residues. Germline V lookup: CDR1 SGHAT, CDR2 FQNNGV. V was clipped by 4 bases and J by 5 bases; unmatched bases: 7. The CDR3 protein is CASSSMPRGTGELFF. CDR3 nucleotide sequence: TGTGCCAGCAGCTCGATGCCCAGGGGGACCGGGGAGCTGTTTTTT. Combining the CDR3 with reference TRBV11-2 and TRBJ2-2 gives the whole variable domain EAGVAQSPRYKIIEKRQSVAFWCNPISGHATLYWYQQILGQGPKLLIQFQNNGVVDDSQLPKDRFSAERLKGVDSTLKIQPAKLEDSAVYLCASSSMPRGTGELFFGEGSRLTVL.

This clone was seen a handful of times. The gene calls are TRBV21-1 and TRBJ2-4; the DNA was not used to check the table's D call, TRBD1. TRBV21-1 is listed as a pseudogene. CDR3 size: 17 residues. As DNA, the CDR3 is TGTGCCAGGTTGACAGGGCAGTATGTAGGAGCCAAAAACATTCAGTACTTC. This codes for CARLTGQYVGAKNIQYF.

This clone was observed a few times. The V and J genes are TRBV28 and TRBJ1-3; a possible D gene is TRBD1 (5 bases). This CDR3 region has 19 residues. The germline gives CDR1 MDHEN, CDR2 SYDVKM. V was shortened by 2 bases and J by 5 bases, with 25 bases between the two germline ends. As DNA, the CDR3 is TGTGCCAGCAGTTTAGTCTCGGGCAGGGCATTAGGTCCCAGAAACACCATATATTTT. It codes for CASSLVSGRALGPRNTIYF.

The rearrangement uses TRBV9 and TRBJ1-1; weak D call: TRBD1 (5 bases). Germline CDR1 is SGDLS and CDR2 is YYNGEE. The V end lost 0 bases, the J end lost 1 base, and 7 bases lay between the germline ends. The CDR3 is 14 amino acids. The CDR3 sequence: CASSVVGGNTEAFF. The CDR3 DNA is TGTGCCAGCAGCGTAGTCGGGGGGAACACTGAAGCTTTCTTT.

V gene TRBV2 combines with J gene TRBJ1-2; D uncertain. The germline V and J ends were trimmed by 4 bases and 7 bases, with 16 bases remaining between them. Germline V gene lookup returns CDR1 SNHLY and CDR2 FYNNEI. The length of the CDR3 is 14 residues. This chain's CDR3 is CASSGAGQSSGYTF. For the CDR3, the DNA is TGTGCCAGCAGTGGTGCGGGCCAGTCTTCTGGCTACACCTTC.

The rearrangement uses TRBV4-2 and TRBJ1-1; D call uncertain. Germline V gene lookup returns CDR1 LGHNA and CDR2 YNFKEQ. Between the trimmed V and J ends, which lost 1 base and 5 bases, there was a span of 14 bases. The CDR3 has 15 residues. In DNA, the CDR3 is TGTGCCAGCAGCCAAGGGGAGGGAGGGAGGACTGAAGCTTTCTTT. Translated: CASSQGEGGRTEAFF.

Written as DNA, the CDR3 is TGTGCCAGCAGCGAGGAGGGATTAAGCAATCAGCCCCAGCATTTT. This encodes CASSEEGLSNQPQHF. This chain joins TRBV9 and TRBJ1-5; D gene ambiguous. V lost 3 bases to trimming and J lost 1 base, with 11 bases between them. CDR3 length equals 15 residues. Looked up from germline, CDR1 is SGDLS and CDR2 is YYNGEE.

The chain recombines TRBV28 with TRBJ1-1, with D possibly matching TRBD1 (5 bases). Trimming took 6 bases from V and 0 from J, leaving 11 bases between them. The CDR3 runs 14 residues. Germline V CDR1 and CDR2: MDHEN, SYDVKM. The CDR3 region is CASRPGDLNTEAFF. CDR3 DNA sequence: TGTGCCAGCAGACCCGGGGACTTGAACACTGAAGCTTTCTTT.

The chain couples TRBV27 to TRBJ1-2; 7 positions agree with TRBD1. CDR3 length: 15 amino acids. Trimming took 0 bases from V and 4 from J; bases not matched to a gene: 5. CDR1 and CDR2 from the germline V gene are MNHEY and SMNVEV (reference sequence). The DNA for the CDR3 is TGTGCCAGCAGTTTATCATCCAGGGGGGCCTATGGCTACACCTTC. It translates to CASSLSSRGAYGYTF.

This chain links TRBV7-9 with TRBJ2-3; 9 bases fit TRBD1. V shed 5 bases, J shed 2 bases, and the junction held 8 bases outside the gene matches. In germline, CDR1 is SEHNR, CDR2 FQNEAQ (reference sequence). This CDR3 spans 16 amino acids. The CDR3 region is CASSTPRTGDTDTQYF. The CDR3 DNA reads as TGTGCCAGCAGCACCCCGAGGACAGGGGACACAGATACGCAGTATTTT.

The chain combines TRBV27 with TRBJ1-5; D uncertain. There are 13 residues in the CDR3. CDR1 is MNHEY and CDR2 is SMNVEV in the germline V gene (reference sequence). Trimming took off 1 base at V and 2 bases at J, with 3 bases between the two ends. The CDR3 sequence is CASSLLGNQPQHF. CDR3 DNA: TGTGCCAGCAGTTTATTAGGCAATCAGCCCCAGCATTTT.

The V gene is TRBV29-1, the J gene TRBJ1-1, with a weak D call TRBD1 (6 bases). V was cut by 7 bases and J by 2 bases, with 14 bases left in between. Germline-derived CDR1 and CDR2 are SQVTM and ANQGSEA. CDR3 length: 13 amino acids. CDR3 DNA sequence: TGCAGCGGTGAGACAGGAGGTAACACTGAAGCTTTCTTT. This codes for CSGETGGNTEAFF.

The J gene is TRBJ2-1, the V gene TRBV27; 7 bases fit TRBD2. The ends lost 9 bases at V and 0 bases at J; junction bases unmatched: 8. The CDR3 is 15 residues long. The germline V gene encodes CDR1 MNHEY and CDR2 SMNVEV (reference sequence). The CDR3 region has the DNA TGTGCCAGTAGCTCCAGCGGGGACTCCTACAATGAGCAGTTCTTC. As protein: CASSSSGDSYNEQFF.

The CDR3 is CASSLAGYDTQYF. The CDR3 DNA reads TGTGCCAGCAGCCTAGCGGGTTACGATACGCAGTATTTT. The rearrangement joins TRBV5-5 to TRBJ2-3; 8 bases match TRBD2. CDR1 and CDR2 (germline): SGHKS, YYEKEE (reference sequence). The V gene end was trimmed by 4 bases and the J gene end by 6 bases; junction bases not matched to a gene: 4. The CDR3 has 13 residues.

J is TRBJ1-1 and V is TRBV18; D is unresolved. Germline CDR1 reads KGHSH; CDR2 reads LQKENI. There are 14 residues in the CDR3. The V gene lost 3 bases and the J gene lost 4 bases, with 12 bases spanning the gap. CDR3 protein: CASSPEVSITEAFF. CDR3 DNA sequence: TGTGCCAGCTCACCGGAGGTTTCCATCACTGAAGCTTTCTTT.

The chain is built from TRBV28 and TRBJ2-5, with 11 bases aligning to TRBD2. This CDR3 comprises 14 residues. Per germline, CDR1 MDHEN and CDR2 SYDVKM. J lost 4 bases, V lost 3 bases, and 1 base had no gene match. CDR3 residues: CASSFTSGRETQYF. The CDR3 DNA reads TGTGCCAGCAGTTTCACTAGCGGGAGAGAGACCCAGTACTTC.

J is TRBJ2-5 and V is TRBV6-1; TRBD1 matches 7 bases. The DNA end lines up better with TRBJ2-7; the J call may be wrong. The CDR3 loop spans 16 amino acids. Germline V gene sequence: CDR1 MNHNS, CDR2 SASEGT. The CDR3 region is CASSDPTGFHPHEQYF. The CDR3 nucleotides are TGTGCCAGCAGTGACCCGACAGGGTTTCACCCGCACGAGCAGTACTTC.

The chain employs TRBV28 and TRBJ1-2, with 7 positions matching TRBD1. After removal of 6 bases from V and 8 bases from J, the junction contained 6 bases not matched to a gene. This CDR3 comprises 12 residues. Per germline, CDR1 MDHEN and CDR2 SYDVKM. CDR3 in DNA: TGTGCCAGCAGCGGACAGGCCTGGGGCTACACCTTC. Translated, it gives CASSGQAWGYTF.

The chain is built from TRBV2 and TRBJ1-4; the D is unclear. The V end lost 9 bases, the J end lost 11 bases, and 13 bases lay between the germline ends. The germline gives CDR1 SNHLY, CDR2 FYNNEI. The CDR3 sequence is 11 residues long. The CDR3 sequence: CASAAVVKLFF. The CDR3 DNA reads as TGTGCCAGTGCGGCGGTTGTGAAACTGTTTTTT.